The rows below give T cell receptor beta chains drawn from one sample of a study of a mutant IDH1 vaccine in newly diagnosed glioma. Sequencing was performed with immunoSEQ multiplex PCR; in TCRdb, only in-frame clones are kept and a portion is missing. The sample contains over 35,000 clones, approximately 93% of which appear only once. No cognate antigen is known for these TCRs. The sequences come from PBMCs, collected from a glioma patient whose treatment included an IDH1 peptide vaccine. The source of these receptors is a man aged 50 or older with glioma. Both conserved end residues are part of each CDR3. D genes are given only for firm matches. Some rows mark clone size as missing; the rest say once, few, many or name a class of expanded clone.

cdr3_length	clone_size	v_call	j_call	d_call	cdr3_nt	cdr3_aa
15	once	TRBV7-9	TRBJ1-1	TRBD1	TGTGCCAGCAGCTTGTGGACAGGGACCAACACTGAAGCTTTCTTT	CASSLWTGTNTEAFF
14	NA	TRBV7-9	TRBJ2-7	NA	TGTGCCAGCAGTTCACAGGGTTTGAGCTACGAGCAGTACTTC	CASSSQGLSYEQYF
15	NA	TRBV10-3	TRBJ2-1	TRBD1	TGTGCCATCAGTCCTAAGGGGGCCTCCTACAATGAGCAGTTCTTC	CAISPKGASYNEQFF
14	NA	TRBV27	TRBJ1-4	NA	TGTGCCAGCAGTTTAGGGCAGCTTAATGAAAAACTGTTTTTT	CASSLGQLNEKLFF
13	few	TRBV6-6	TRBJ1-5	NA	TGTGCCAGCAGTTACGCGGAAGACCAGCCCCAGCATTTT	CASSYAEDQPQHF
13	NA	TRBV30	TRBJ2-3	TRBD1	TGTGCCTGGAGTGCGCAGGGGGCAGATACGCAGTATTTT	CAWSAQGADTQYF
15	NA	TRBV5-1	TRBJ2-5	NA	TGCGCCAGCAGCTTGGTGGCCGACCCCCAAGAGACCCAGTACTTC	CASSLVADPQETQYF
18	NA	TRBV5-1	TRBJ2-1	NA	TGCGCCAGCAGCCCCCAGGCCCCTCGAGCGGAGACCTACAATGAGCAGTTCTTC	CASSPQAPRAETYNEQFF
15	NA	TRBV11-2	TRBJ1-4	TRBD1	TGTGCCAGCAGCATCGACAGGGGGCGGGGTGAAAAACTGTTTTTT	CASSIDRGRGEKLFF
13	NA	TRBV7-9	TRBJ2-7	TRBD1	TGTGCCATAACGACAGGGGAACCCTACGAGCAGTACTTC	CAITTGEPYEQYF
15	NA	TRBV28	TRBJ1-1	NA	TGTGCCAGCAGCCCTTCTCAGACAGCGAACACTGAAGCTTTCTTT	CASSPSQTANTEAFF
13	once	TRBV18	TRBJ1-2	NA	TGTGCCAGCTCACCAGACAGTAACTATGGCTACACCTTC	CASSPDSNYGYTF
16	NA	TRBV9	TRBJ2-1	NA	TGTGCCAGCATCGCTAATTCGTATTCTGACGGAAATGAGCAGTTCTTC	CASIANSYSDGNEQFF
17	once	TRBV9	TRBJ2-2	NA	TGTGCCAGCAGCGTAGATGGGAGGATGGGGTCCACCGGGGAGCTGTTTTTT	CASSVDGRMGSTGELFF
15	NA	TRBV29-1	TRBJ2-3	TRBD2	TGCAGCGTTCGGACTAGCGGGATTATTACAGATACGCAGTATTTT	CSVRTSGIITDTQYF